Listed below are T cell receptor beta chains from one sample, sequenced in a study of PD-L1 blockade in urothelial cancer. Data came from immunoSEQ multiplex PCR; TCRdb stores just in-frame clones and leaves some out. This sample has under 40,000 clones, with roughly 90% found just once. The specimen was PBMCs, collected around atezolizumab (anti-PD-L1) treatment. These receptors were collected from a man between 65 and 80 years old with urothelial cancer. CDR3s include the opening cysteine and the closing phenylalanine or tryptophan. The D gene is left open where the match is weak. Some rows have no size entry. The others give once, few or many, or a class for an expanded clone.

abundance: .; v_gene: TRBV30; j_gene: TRBJ2-3; d_gene: TRBD2; CDR3nt: TGTGCCTGGAGCTTAGCGGGAGGGCCATCAGATACGCAGTATTTT; CDR3aa: CAWSLAGGPSDTQYF
abundance: .; v_gene: TRBV6-1; j_gene: TRBJ1-1; d_gene: .; CDR3nt: TGTGCCAGCAGTGAAGCGTGGCAGGGTGGTGAAGCTTTCTTT; CDR3aa: CASSEAWQGGEAFF
abundance: once; v_gene: TRBV19; j_gene: TRBJ2-5; d_gene: .; CDR3nt: TGTGCCAGTAGTATGTGGGAGAAGGAGACCCAGTACTTC; CDR3aa: CASSMWEKETQYF
abundance: .; v_gene: TRBV9; j_gene: TRBJ2-3; d_gene: TRBD1; CDR3nt: TGTGCCAGCAGCCCCCGACAGGGGGATGGAGATACGCAGTATTTT; CDR3aa: CASSPRQGDGDTQYF
abundance: .; v_gene: TRBV7-3; j_gene: TRBJ2-3; d_gene: TRBD2; CDR3nt: TGTGCCAGCAGCTTAAGAGGGACCCTAAGCGGGAGTGGAAATACGCAGTATTTT; CDR3aa: CASSLRGTLSGSGNTQYF
abundance: .; v_gene: TRBV11-2; j_gene: TRBJ2-3; d_gene: .; CDR3nt: TGTGCCAGCAGCAGGCTGGGAGATCGCACAGATACGCAGTATTTT; CDR3aa: CASSRLGDRTDTQYF
abundance: .; v_gene: TRBV5-1; j_gene: TRBJ1-2; d_gene: TRBD1; CDR3nt: TGCGCCAGCGGGGCGGGACAGGAAGGGATGCGCACCTTC; CDR3aa: CASGAGQEGMRTF
abundance: few; v_gene: TRBV5-3; j_gene: TRBJ2-7; d_gene: TRBD1; CDR3nt: TGTGCCAGAAGCTTGATTGCCCAGGGGGATAGTGTCTACGAGCAGTACTTC; CDR3aa: CARSLIAQGDSVYEQYF
abundance: .; v_gene: TRBV5-1; j_gene: TRBJ2-3; d_gene: TRBD1; CDR3nt: TGCGCCAGCAGCTCCACAGGGGGTAGAACGCAGTATTTT; CDR3aa: CASSSTGGRTQYF
abundance: .; v_gene: TRBV6-5; j_gene: TRBJ1-2; d_gene: TRBD1; CDR3nt: TGTGCCAGCAGTCAGGGGACAGTTAGGAATGGCTACACCTTC; CDR3aa: CASSQGTVRNGYTF
abundance: .; v_gene: TRBV9; j_gene: TRBJ2-1; d_gene: .; CDR3nt: TGTGCCAGCAGCGTAGAGGCCCACACAAGGAGGAATGAGCAGTTCTTC; CDR3aa: CASSVEAHTRRNEQFF
abundance: once; v_gene: TRBV5-1; j_gene: TRBJ1-2; d_gene: TRBD1; CDR3nt: TGCGCCAGCGGACAGGGGGCCGGCGATGGCTACACCTTC; CDR3aa: CASGQGAGDGYTF
abundance: once; v_gene: TRBV28; j_gene: TRBJ1-5; d_gene: .; CDR3nt: TGTGCCAGCAGTTTAGACAGCCCTGTAGGCCAGCCCCAGCATTTT; CDR3aa: CASSLDSPVGQPQHF
abundance: .; v_gene: TRBV6-5; j_gene: TRBJ2-7; d_gene: TRBD2; CDR3nt: TGTGCCAGCAGTCTAGCGGATAAGGACTACGAGCAGTACTTC; CDR3aa: CASSLADKDYEQYF
abundance: .; v_gene: TRBV11-3; j_gene: TRBJ2-7; d_gene: .; CDR3nt: TGTGCCAGCAGCTTAGATAAAACTAGCCCTTTAATACCTTTTTGCGAGCAGTACTTC; CDR3aa: CASSLDKTSPLIPFCEQYF
abundance: .; v_gene: TRBV5-6; j_gene: TRBJ2-5; d_gene: .; CDR3nt: TGTGCCAGCAGCTTGGGTTCAACTGAGACCCAGTACTTC; CDR3aa: CASSLGSTETQYF
abundance: few; v_gene: TRBV28; j_gene: TRBJ2-6; d_gene: .; CDR3nt: TGTGCCAGTGCCGGGACTCCTAGCTCTGGGGCCAACGTCCTGACTTTC; CDR3aa: CASAGTPSSGANVLTF
abundance: .; v_gene: TRBV5-1; j_gene: TRBJ2-1; d_gene: .; CDR3nt: TGCGCCAGCAGCCTCGACCTGCTCAGGGCCAATGAGCAGTTCTTC; CDR3aa: CASSLDLLRANEQFF
abundance: .; v_gene: TRBV6-6; j_gene: TRBJ2-3; d_gene: TRBD2; CDR3nt: TGTGCCAGCAGACTAGCGGGAGGGAACACAGATACGCAGTATTTT; CDR3aa: CASRLAGGNTDTQYF
abundance: .; v_gene: TRBV28; j_gene: TRBJ2-3; d_gene: TRBD2; CDR3nt: TGTGCCAGCAGTCTTAGCGGGAGGGACACAGATACGCAGTATTTT; CDR3aa: CASSLSGRDTDTQYF
abundance: .; v_gene: TRBV9; j_gene: TRBJ1-4; d_gene: .; CDR3nt: TGTGCCAGCAGCGAGGGGGGGAGCTTTAATGAAAAACTGTTTTTT; CDR3aa: CASSEGGSFNEKLFF
abundance: .; v_gene: TRBV9; j_gene: TRBJ2-7; d_gene: TRBD2; CDR3nt: TGTGCCAGCAGCGCCCCGGTCGGGGGGGGCGAGCAGTACTTC; CDR3aa: CASSAPVGGGEQYF